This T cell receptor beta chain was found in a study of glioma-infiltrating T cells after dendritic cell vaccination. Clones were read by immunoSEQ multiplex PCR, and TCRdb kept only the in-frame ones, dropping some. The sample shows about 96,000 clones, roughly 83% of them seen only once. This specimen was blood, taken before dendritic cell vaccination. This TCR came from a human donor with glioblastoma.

The CDR3 reads CASSWTSGLDNEQFF. DNA for the CDR3: TGTGCCAGCAGCTGGACTAGCGGACTTGACAATGAGCAGTTCTTC. The chain couples TRBV11-1 to TRBJ2-1, with 10 bases aligning to TRBD2. This CDR3 region has 15 residues. The J segment lost 5 bases and the V segment lost 4 bases, leaving 5 bases of the junction unmatched. Germline assignment: CDR1 SGHAT and CDR2 FQDESV (reference sequence).